This T cell receptor beta chain was retrieved from a study of shared T cell receptors in the human thymus. This table comes from immunoSEQ multiplex PCR, and its TCRdb copy is limited to in-frame clones, with some not included. The data contain over 65,000 clones, roughly 95% of them singletons. The clonotype originates from a human donor. The sample taken for sequencing was thymocytes.

Here the CDR3 DNA reads TGTGCTAGTGGTTACCGGACAGCTGCCTACGAGCAGTACTTC. Translated: CASGYRTAAYEQYF. The V call is TRBV12-5, the J call TRBJ2-7; maybe TRBD1 (6 bases). Trimming removed 4 bases at V and 2 bases at J, with 12 bases between. The V gene's germline CDR1 is LGHNT and CDR2 FRNRAP. The CDR3 contains 14 residues.